A single sample gave rise to the 8 T cell receptor beta chains below, sequenced in a study of T cells in Graves' hyperthyroidism and ophthalmopathy. The TCR beta CDR3 regions underwent amplification using RNA transcripts as the source. HTBI primers were employed in a first-round RT-PCR of the TCR CDR3. MiXCR, applied by TCRdb to the multiplex PCR reads, yields one record per CDR3 protein. The sample lists 500,000 to 650,000 distinct CDR3 sequences, about 20% occurring once. The specimen was blood. The receptor source for this set is a middle-aged man with Graves' ophthalmopathy.

In its sample, this clonotype was seen many times. The rearrangement uses TRBV11-2 and TRBJ2-1; 7 positions match TRBD2. J lost 5 bases, V lost 8 bases, and 18 bases had no gene match. This CDR3 comprises 17 residues. CDR1 is SGHAT, CDR2 FQNNGV, per germline. The CDR3 protein is CASRKGRREIADNEQFF. In DNA form, the CDR3 reads TGTGCCAGCCGCAAGGGGAGGCGGGAGATCGCTGACAATGAGCAGTTCTTC.

This clonotype was picked up many times. The gene calls are TRBV7-2 and TRBJ2-7; TRBD2 aligns across 10 bases. The CDR3 has 14 amino acids. The V segment lost 5 bases and the J segment 2 bases; nucleotides outside the gene matches: 3. The V gene's germline CDR1 is SGHTA and CDR2 FQGNSA. CDR3 in DNA: TGTGCCAGCAGCCCTAGCGGGAGCCCCTACGAGCAGTACTTC. Encoded protein: CASSPSGSPYEQYF.

This clonotype came up many times. The chain carries TRBV7-2 and TRBJ2-3; no firm D call. Trimming removed 5 bases from V and 4 bases from J, with 10 bases in between. This CDR3 is 13 amino acids long. From germline, CDR1 is SGHTA and CDR2 FQGNSA. CDR3 in amino acids: CASSSTKADTQYF. The CDR3 DNA sequence: TGTGCCAGCAGCAGTACGAAGGCAGATACGCAGTATTTT.

This clonotype appeared a single time. The J gene is TRBJ1-6, the V gene TRBV7-3; D possibly corresponds to TRBD1 (6 bases). The CDR3 runs 14 residues. The V end was cut by 1 base, the J end by 9 bases, with 10 bases between. Germline loops: CDR1 SGHTA, CDR2 FQGTGA. As DNA, the CDR3 is TGTGCCAGCAGCTTAAGGGGGCGCGGTTCACCCCTCCACTTT. This sequence encodes CASSLRGRGSPLHF.

This chain joins TRBV6-1 and TRBJ2-1; tentatively, D is TRBD2 (5 bases). The ends were cut back, 6 bases at V and 9 bases at J, with 15 bases in the middle. The CDR3 is made up of 13 amino acids. CDR1 is MNHNS and CDR2 is SASEGT in the germline V gene. Here the CDR3 DNA reads TGTGCCAGCAGAGAGGGCCCCAAGGGTGAGCAGTTCTTC. Translation gives CASREGPKGEQFF.

This clonotype was seen at least ten times. The chain recombines TRBV5-1 with TRBJ1-4; 8 bases line up with TRBD1. Germline loops: CDR1 SGHRS, CDR2 YFSETQ. Trimming at V came to 0 bases and at J to 5 bases, leaving 9 bases not matched to a gene. This CDR3 contains 17 residues. The CDR3 DNA sequence: TGCGCCAGCAGCTTGGGCCCAGGGGGCATGACGAATGAAAAACTGTTTTTT. It codes for CASSLGPGGMTNEKLFF. Using reference TRBV5-1 and TRBJ1-4 for the parts outside the CDR3, the full variable domain is KAGVTQTPRYLIKTRGQQVTLSCSPISGHRSVSWYQQTPGQGLQFLFEYFSETQRNKGNFPGRFSGRQFSNSRSEMNVSTLELGDSALYLCASSLGPGGMTNEKLFFGSGTQLSVL.

This chain's CDR3 is CASRQGSYGYTF. The CDR3 DNA sequence: TGCGCCAGCAGACAGGGAAGCTATGGCTACACCTTC. This chain connects TRBV5-1 to TRBJ1-2; D is possibly TRBD1 (6 bases). CDR1 is SGHRS and CDR2 is YFSETQ in the germline V gene. V lost 5 bases, J lost 4 bases, and 9 bases lay in between. The CDR3 has 12 residues.

This clonotype was detected many times. The chain has TRBV6-1 and TRBJ1-1; possible D gene TRBD1, 5 bases. CDR3 length equals 14 residues. Trimming cost V 4 bases and J 5 bases, with 14 bases left between them. Germline V gives CDR1 MNHNS, CDR2 SASEGT. The CDR3 sequence is CASSAQGLGTEAFF. For the CDR3, the DNA is TGTGCCAGCAGTGCCCAGGGACTGGGGACTGAAGCTTTCTTT.